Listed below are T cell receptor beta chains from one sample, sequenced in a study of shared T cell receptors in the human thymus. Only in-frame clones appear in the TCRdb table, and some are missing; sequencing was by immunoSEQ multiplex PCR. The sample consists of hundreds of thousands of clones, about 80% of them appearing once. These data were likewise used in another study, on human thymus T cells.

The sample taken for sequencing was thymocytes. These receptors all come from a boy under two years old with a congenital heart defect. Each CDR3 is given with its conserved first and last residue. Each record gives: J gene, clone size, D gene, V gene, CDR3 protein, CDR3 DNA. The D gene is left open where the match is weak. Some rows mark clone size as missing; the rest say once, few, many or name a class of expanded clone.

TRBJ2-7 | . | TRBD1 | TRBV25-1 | CASSDGTGGLDLDF | TGTGCCAGCAGTGATGGGACAGGGGGCCTCGATTTGGACTTC
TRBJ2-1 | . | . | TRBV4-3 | CASSQGRVEAHEQFF | TGCGCCAGCAGCCAAGGGAGAGTCGAGGCTCATGAGCAGTTCTTC
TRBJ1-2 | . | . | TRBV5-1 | CASSFRRAHYGYTF | TGCGCCAGCAGCTTCCGCAGGGCGCACTATGGCTACACCTTC
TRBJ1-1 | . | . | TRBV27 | CASRNTEAFF | TGTGCCAGCCGGAACACTGAAGCTTTCTTT
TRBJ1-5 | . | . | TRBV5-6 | CASSQGPNQPQHF | TGTGCCAGCAGCCAGGGGCCAAATCAGCCCCAGCATTTT
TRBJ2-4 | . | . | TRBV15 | CATSRVERRLAKNIQYF | TGTGCCACCAGCCGGGTGGAGCGGCGGCTAGCCAAAAACATTCAGTACTTC
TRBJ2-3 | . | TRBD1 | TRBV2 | CASSSPGQDLLAQYF | TGTGCCAGCAGTTCCCCGGGACAGGACCTTTTGGCGCAGTATTTT
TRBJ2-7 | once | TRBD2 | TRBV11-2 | CASTFLAGNAGGSYEQYF | TGTGCCAGCACCTTCCTAGCGGGAAACGCGGGCGGATCCTACGAGCAGTACTTC
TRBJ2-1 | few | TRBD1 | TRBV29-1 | CSVEQGQGARTSKDEQFF | TGCAGCGTTGAACAGGGACAGGGGGCGCGTACTAGCAAAGATGAGCAGTTCTTC
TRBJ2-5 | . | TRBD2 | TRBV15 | CATSSSGRAVGETQYF | TGTGCCACCAGCAGTAGCGGGAGGGCCGTTGGGGAGACCCAGTACTTC
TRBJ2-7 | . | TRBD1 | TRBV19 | CASSTKTGTASEVYEQYF | TGTGCCAGTAGTACAAAAACCGGGACAGCCAGTGAGGTATACGAGCAGTACTTC
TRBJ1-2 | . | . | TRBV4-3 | CASSQEVRDSGGYTF | TGCGCCAGCAGCCAAGAGGTTAGGGACTCGGGTGGCTACACCTTC
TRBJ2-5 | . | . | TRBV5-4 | CASSPRGLRGETQYF | TGTGCCAGCAGCCCGAGGGGACTCCGTGGGGAGACCCAGTACTTC